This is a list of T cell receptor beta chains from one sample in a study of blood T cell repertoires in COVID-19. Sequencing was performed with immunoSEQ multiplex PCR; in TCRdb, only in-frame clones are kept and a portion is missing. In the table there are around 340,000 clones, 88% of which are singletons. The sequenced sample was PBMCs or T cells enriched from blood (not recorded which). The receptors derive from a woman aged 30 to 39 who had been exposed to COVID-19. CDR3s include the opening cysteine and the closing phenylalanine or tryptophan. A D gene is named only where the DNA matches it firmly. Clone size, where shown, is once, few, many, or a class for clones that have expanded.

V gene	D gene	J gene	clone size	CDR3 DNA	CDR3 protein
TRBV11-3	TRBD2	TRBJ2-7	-	TGTGCCAGCAGCTTAGATTGGGGACTAGGGACTAGCGGGACCGAGCAGTACTTC	CASSLDWGLGTSGTEQYF
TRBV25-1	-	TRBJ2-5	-	TGTGCCAGCAGTGAATATAAGGGCAGGGCGGAAGAGACCCAGTACTTC	CASSEYKGRAEETQYF
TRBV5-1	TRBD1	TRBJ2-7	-	TGCGCCAGCAGCTTGGGAGGGACAGGGTTGTACGAGCAGTACTTC	CASSLGGTGLYEQYF
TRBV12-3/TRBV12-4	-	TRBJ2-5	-	TGTGCCAGCAGTTTTGAGGGCGTAGAGACCCAGTACTTC	CASSFEGVETQYF
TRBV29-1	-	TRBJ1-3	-	TGCAGCGTTGTATCCTCTGGAAACACCATATATTTT	CSVVSSGNTIYF
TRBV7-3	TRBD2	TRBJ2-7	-	TGTGCCAGCAGGCGAATCCCGGGACTAGCGGGAGGCGAAACCTACGAGCAGTACTTC	CASRRIPGLAGGETYEQYF
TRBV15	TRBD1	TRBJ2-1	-	TGTGCCACCAGCAGGGGTCAGGGGGCCTACAATGAGCAGTTCTTC	CATSRGQGAYNEQFF
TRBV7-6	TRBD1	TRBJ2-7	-	TGTGCCAGCAGCTTCCGACAGGGTTCCTACGAGCAGTACTTC	CASSFRQGSYEQYF
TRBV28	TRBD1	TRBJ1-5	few	TGTGCCAGCAGAGTAGGGACAGATACCAGGGGGACCCAGCATTTT	CASRVGTDTRGTQHF
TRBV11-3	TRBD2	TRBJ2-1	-	TGTGCCAGCAGCTTAGTACTAGCGGGAGGGTACAATGAGCAGTTCTTC	CASSLVLAGGYNEQFF
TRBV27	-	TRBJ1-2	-	TGTGCCAGCAGTTCGGCCGACAGAGGAGGCTACACCTTC	CASSSADRGGYTF
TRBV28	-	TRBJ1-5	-	TGTGCCAGCAGTCGCAGGGGATTTGGCAATCAGCCCCAGCATTTT	CASSRRGFGNQPQHF
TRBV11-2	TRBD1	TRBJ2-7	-	TGTGCCAGCAGCCTCCGGGACAGGGGTCGGAACGAGCAGTACTTC	CASSLRDRGRNEQYF
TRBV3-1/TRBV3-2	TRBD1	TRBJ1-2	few	TGTGCCAGCAGCCACGCCTTTACGAAGGACAGGGGAACTAACTATGGCTACACCTTC	CASSHAFTKDRGTNYGYTF
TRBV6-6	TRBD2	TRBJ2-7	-	TGTGCCAGCAGTGACGGGAGGGCCCCCTACGAGCAGTACTTC	CASSDGRAPYEQYF
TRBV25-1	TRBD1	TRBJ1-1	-	TGTGCCAGCAGCCCCGGGACAGGGCTGGCGAACACTGAAGCTTTCTTT	CASSPGTGLANTEAFF
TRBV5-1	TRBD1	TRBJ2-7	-	TGCGCCAGCAGCACGCGGACAGGGGGCGGTGAGCAGTACTTC	CASSTRTGGGEQYF
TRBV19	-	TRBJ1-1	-	TGTGCCAGTAGTCAACCTCGAGAGAACACTGAAGCTTTCTTT	CASSQPRENTEAFF
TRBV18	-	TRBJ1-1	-	TGTGCCAGCTCACCACTGGGGGGGAACACTGAAGCTTTCTTT	CASSPLGGNTEAFF
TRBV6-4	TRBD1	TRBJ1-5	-	TGTGCCAGCAGCCGGGACAGGGGGCATCGACAGCCCCAGCATTTT	CASSRDRGHRQPQHF
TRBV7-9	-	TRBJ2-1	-	TGTGCCAGCAGCTTAGGGCAGGTTGAGCAGTTCTTC	CASSLGQVEQFF
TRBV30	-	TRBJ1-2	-	TGTGCCCAGGAGGACTATGGCTACACCTTC	CAQEDYGYTF
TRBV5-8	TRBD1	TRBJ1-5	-	TGTGCCAGCAGCTGGGGACAGGGGCCTCAGCCCCAGCATTTT	CASSWGQGPQPQHF
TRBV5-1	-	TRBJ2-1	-	TGCGCCAGCACCGCGGATAGCTCCTACAATGAGCAGTTCTTC	CASTADSSYNEQFF
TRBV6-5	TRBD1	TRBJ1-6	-	TGTGCCAGCAGTTACTTTGGGACAGGGGTTAATTCACCCCTCCACTTT	CASSYFGTGVNSPLHF
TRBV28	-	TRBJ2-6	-	TGTGCCAGCAGTTTAATCCAGGGTCACAACGTCCTGACTTTC	CASSLIQGHNVLTF
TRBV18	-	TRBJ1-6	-	TGTGCCAGCTCAACCAGGGGCACCTATAATTCACCCCTCCACTTT	CASSTRGTYNSPLHF
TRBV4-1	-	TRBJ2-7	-	TGCGCCAGCAGCCAAGAACCAGGGTTCTCTGGCAGCTCCTACGAGCAGTACTTC	CASSQEPGFSGSSYEQYF
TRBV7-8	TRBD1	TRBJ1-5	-	TGTGCCAGCGTAAACAGGGGGCGCTCGGACCAGCCCCAGCATTTT	CASVNRGRSDQPQHF
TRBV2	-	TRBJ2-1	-	TGTGCCAGCAGTGTTTATGTATACAATGAGCAGTTCTTC	CASSVYVYNEQFF
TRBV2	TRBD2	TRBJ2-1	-	TGTGCCAGCAGCGCCCTTAGCGGGGAGCAGTTCTTC	CASSALSGEQFF
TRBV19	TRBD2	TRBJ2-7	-	TGTGCCAGTAGTATCGACTGGCTAGCGGGAGGCGAGCAGTACTTC	CASSIDWLAGGEQYF
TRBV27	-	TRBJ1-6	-	TGTGCCAGCAGTTTTCTTAATTCACCCCTCCACTTT	CASSFLNSPLHF
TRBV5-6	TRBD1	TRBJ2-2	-	TGTGCCAGCACTCCGCCCGGGGCAGGGGGCGGGGAGCTGTTTTTT	CASTPPGAGGGELFF
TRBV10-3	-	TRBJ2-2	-	TGTGCCATCAGTGAGTCCGTAATAGCCCCCGTTGCTGGCGGGGAGCTGTTTTTT	CAISESVIAPVAGGELFF
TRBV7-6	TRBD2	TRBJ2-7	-	TGTGCCAGCAGCTTTGGTGTTTTGGCGGGAGTCGGCTACGAGCAGTACTTC	CASSFGVLAGVGYEQYF
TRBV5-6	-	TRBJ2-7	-	TGTGCCAGCAGCTCCTACTACGAGCAGTACTTC	CASSSYYEQYF
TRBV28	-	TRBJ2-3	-	TGTGCCAGCAGTTCGGGACTCAAGAGCACAGATACGCAGTATTTT	CASSSGLKSTDTQYF
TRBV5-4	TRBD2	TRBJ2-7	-	TGTGCCAGCACTAGCGGCAGCTCCTACGAGCAGTACTTC	CASTSGSSYEQYF
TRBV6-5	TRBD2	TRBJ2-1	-	TGTGCCAGCAGTCGCCTCCCGGGGGGGGAGCAGTTCTTC	CASSRLPGGEQFF
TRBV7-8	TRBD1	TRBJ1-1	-	TGTGCCAGCAGCTTACAGACAGGGGGCACTGAAGCTTTCTTT	CASSLQTGGTEAFF
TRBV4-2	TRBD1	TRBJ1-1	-	TGTGCCAGCAGCCAGGAGACAGGGGGCCGGGGAGCTGAAGCTTTCTTT	CASSQETGGRGAEAFF
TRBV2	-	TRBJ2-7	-	TGTGCCAGCAGTGAAAGGGGCAGATCCTACGAGCAGTACTTC	CASSERGRSYEQYF
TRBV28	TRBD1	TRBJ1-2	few	TGTGCCAGCAGGGGGGACAGACGCTACTATGGCTACACCTTC	CASRGDRRYYGYTF
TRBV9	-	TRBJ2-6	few	TGTGCCAGCAGCGTAGGCAGCGGTCGATTCTCTGGGGCCAACGTCCTGACTTTC	CASSVGSGRFSGANVLTF
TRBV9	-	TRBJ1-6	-	TGTGCCAGCAGCGTAGGAGACGGGTATAATTCACCCCTCCACTTT	CASSVGDGYNSPLHF
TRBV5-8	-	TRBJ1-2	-	TGTGCCAGCAGCTTTTCTAAAGGACATAGCTATGGCTACACCTTC	CASSFSKGHSYGYTF
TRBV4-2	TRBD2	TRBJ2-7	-	TGTGCCAGCAGCCCAAGGACTAGCGGGAGCTACGAGCAGTACTTC	CASSPRTSGSYEQYF
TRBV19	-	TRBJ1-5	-	TGTGCCAGTACCTCAACGCGGTCTTATCAGCCCCAGCATTTT	CASTSTRSYQPQHF
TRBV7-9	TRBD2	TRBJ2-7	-	TGTGCCAGCAGCATTTTACCATCGACTAGCGGGAAGTACGAGCAGTACTTC	CASSILPSTSGKYEQYF